This TCR beta chain is drawn from a study of T cell responses to AZD1222 COVID-19 vaccine. This clone occurred once. There are 14 residues in the CDR3. Germline values: CDR1 SEHNR, CDR2 FQNEAQ (reference sequence). The trim removed 5 bases at V and 3 bases at J, leaving 4 bases unmatched. Using immunoSEQ multiplex PCR, the repertoire was profiled, and TCRdb retains in-frame clones only, with some absent. The sample has over 100,000 clones; approximately 88% are singletons. Sequenced material: peripheral blood, taken on day 0 of AZD1222 vaccination. V usage is TRBV7-9 and J usage is TRBJ1-5; 7 bases fit TRBD1. The TCR was taken from an adult in good health. The CDR3 DNA reads as TGTGCCAGCAGCCGACAGGGCCCCAATCAGCCCCAGCATTTT. This codes for CASSRQGPNQPQHF.